This TCR beta chain appears in the sequencing data of a study of cytomegalovirus exposure and HLA in healthy donors. Study results and limitations: According to reports, the classifier identified cytomegalovirus status with high specificity and sensitivity. Most TCRs appeared rarely, but some public TCRs recurred in many donors. A later analysis found first-cohort TCR clusters tended to co-occur in the 130 or so validation repertoires. Among TCR beta chains, those listed as cytomegalovirus-associated numbered over 150.

Clones were sequenced by immunoSEQ multiplex PCR, and TCRdb holds only the in-frame ones, with some missing. In the table there are 160,000 or so clones, around 90% of which are singletons. The CDR3 covers 15 residues. V dropped 9 bases and J dropped 6; count of bases not matched to a gene: 10. Germline values: CDR1 MDHEN, CDR2 SYDVKM. A remark on this clone: As yet, its antigen is unknown.

This clonotype was sampled from a man aged 18 to 29 in good health and CMV-seronegative. Material for sequencing was PBMCs. V gene TRBV28 combines with J gene TRBJ2-4; 11 bases align to TRBD2. CDR3 nucleotides: TGTGCCAGTCTAGCGGGAGGCCGGGCGGGAAACATTCAGTACTTC. Translated, it gives CASLAGGRAGNIQYF.